This T cell receptor beta chain was sequenced for a study of neurological immune-mediated disorders. The CDR3 runs to 13 residues. Germline CDR1 is DFQATT and CDR2 is SNEGSKA (reference sequence). Trimming stripped 5 bases from V and 2 bases from J, with 13 bases between. At least ten counts were recorded for this clonotype. As yet, its antigen is unknown. TCRdb independently ran MiXCR on the 5' RACE reads; one entry per CDR3 protein. The table records 80,000 to 85,000 distinct CDR3 sequences, just over 2.5% of them present only once. Whole-study findings and limits: Clinical features showed no association with the multiple sclerosis repertoire cluster, and MRI features showed none either.

Sequenced: PBMCs. The receptor was isolated from a woman in her thirties with multiple sclerosis. The chain links TRBV20-1 to TRBJ2-7; D remains unclear. CDR3 amino acids: CSAHSTEAYEQYF. CDR3 sequence (DNA): TGCAGTGCTCATTCGACCGAAGCCTACGAGCAGTACTTC.